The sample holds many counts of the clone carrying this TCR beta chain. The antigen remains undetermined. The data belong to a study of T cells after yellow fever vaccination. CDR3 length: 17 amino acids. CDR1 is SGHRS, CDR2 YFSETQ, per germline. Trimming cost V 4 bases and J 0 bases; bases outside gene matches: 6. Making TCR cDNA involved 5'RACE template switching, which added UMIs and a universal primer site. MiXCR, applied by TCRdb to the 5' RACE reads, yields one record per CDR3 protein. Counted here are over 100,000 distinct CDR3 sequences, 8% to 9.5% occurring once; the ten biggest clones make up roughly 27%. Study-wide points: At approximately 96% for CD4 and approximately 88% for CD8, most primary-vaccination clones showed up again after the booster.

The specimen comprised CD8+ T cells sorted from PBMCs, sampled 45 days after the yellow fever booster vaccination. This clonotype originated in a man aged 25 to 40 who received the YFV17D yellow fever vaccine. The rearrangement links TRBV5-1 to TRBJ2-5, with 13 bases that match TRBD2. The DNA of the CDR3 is TGCGCCAGCAGCACGGGACTAGCGGGAAAGCACCAAGAGACCCAGTACTTC. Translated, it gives CASSTGLAGKHQETQYF. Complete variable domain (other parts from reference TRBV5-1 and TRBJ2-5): KAGVTQTPRYLIKTRGQQVTLSCSPISGHRSVSWYQQTPGQGLQFLFEYFSETQRNKGNFPGRFSGRQFSNSRSEMNVSTLELGDSALYLCASSTGLAGKHQETQYFGPGTRLLVL.